This T cell receptor beta chain was captured by sequencing in a study of cytomegalovirus exposure and HLA in healthy donors (dated by TCRdb to 2016 to 2017). For context, the study as a whole: According to an earlier analysis of a few hundred of the donors, about 179 million T cells yielded 90 million to 140 million unique TCR beta sequences and approximately 300 Gb of sequence data. An early release covering just under 650 HLA-typed donors comprised 250 to 350 gigabases of sequencing data and approximately 85 million unique TCR sequences. The genetic ancestry cluster associated with self-reported Caucasian donors included 80% to 90% of the 300 to 450 genotyped donors. The study aimed to test whether signatures of past pathogen exposure could be identified by cataloging public T cell receptors. The study used immunosequencing to profile the T cell repertoires of approximately 640 subjects and linked those repertoires to cytomegalovirus serostatus. Besides the first cohort of hundreds of subjects, a separate validation cohort made up of 120 different subjects was used. To predict cytomegalovirus infection status, the study combined high-throughput TCR immunosequencing, statistical association of individual TCRs with disease status, and machine learning. A later analysis re-examined previously published TCR beta repertoires from around 670 donors and added high-resolution HLA genotyping to investigate patterns of TCR occurrence. The later analysis used no new phenotypic data to find candidate immune exposures, relying instead on TCR beta sequences and their occurrence across donors. To decide whether each TCR beta V gene segment behaved as functional or pseudogenic, an earlier analysis of over 500 of the donors relied on high-throughput TCR beta sequencing. Alongside the repertoire data, information on donor age, sex, ethnicity and CMV serostatus was compiled. A later genetic analysis used genome-wide SNP genotypes for about 55% of the 666 donors, treating that subset as a discovery cohort. Every repertoire in the discovery cohort had been generated on one and the same sequencing platform. HLA typing covered class I and class II loci at four-digit resolution. Typing coverage varied by locus: roughly 620-630 donors for A, B, C, DRB1 and DQB1; around 560 for DQA1; about 590 for DPA1; around 490 for DPB1. Five DR-DQ haplotypes were treated as single units for association and clustering because of strong linkage in the cohort. Among approximately 370 genotyped donors of the cohort, an average of approximately 220,000 unique TCR beta nucleotide sequences was sequenced per donor, of which 15% to 20% were non-productive.

Overall study outcomes, separate from this receptor: An earlier analysis of several hundred of the donors showed that most TCR beta V segments appeared in productive rearrangements either about 87% or about 30% of the time, which broadly matched IMGT annotations. Linkage disequilibrium might explain the correlated functional status among segregating V segments, but an unknown experimental factor could not be ruled out. A later analysis found that TCR association rates varied across HLA loci, with DRB1 alleles showing the most associated TCRs and HLA-C alleles the fewest. Most TCR sequences were seen in very few donors, while some public TCRs were found in many individuals. In a later analysis, HLA-associated TCR beta chains showed more clonal expansion and lower generation probabilities than non-associated chains that were equally common. A further reported finding was that TCR beta sequences accurately predicted the HLA-A and HLA-B alleles for most subjects in the first cohort. Over 15 rarely observed V segments, including chromosome 9 orphons, were excluded from the earlier analysis of some 590 of the donors because counts were too low. A later genetic analysis reported fewer N-insertions in productive TCRs among donors in an Asian-associated ancestry cluster than the approximately 670-donor mean. Strong co-occurrence of HLA alleles, especially DR and DQ, made assigning TCR associations to individual alleles difficult. Only TCR beta chains were sequenced in this cohort, and the absence of alpha or paired-chain data limited detectable features. A cluster of highly shared sequence variants was judged likely to be a technical artifact of the sequencing pipeline. In vitro tests confirmed that a few of the cytomegalovirus-associated TCR beta chains recognize cytomegalovirus antigens. In a later analysis, several top co-occurrence clusters were reported to appear linked to parvovirus B19, influenza, CMV and Epstein-Barr virus. Because the 87-base-pair reads could not distinguish some IMGT-functional V segments, including TRBV6-2 and TRBV6-3, those segments were excluded. In a later analysis, most CMV-associated TCR beta chains were found to appear HLA-restricted, with HLA associations seemingly driven largely by CMV exposure. Roughly uniform sequencing depth across donors was assumed in presence/absence analyses, although this assumption may not hold. Cytomegalovirus status was reported to be diagnosed by the classifier with high specificity and sensitivity in both the original and validation cohorts. HLA typing was unavailable for some donors at each locus, so association tests used only the typed subset. CMV serostatus was the only immune exposure information available for the cohort. A later analysis associated around 16,000 TCR beta sequences with specific HLA alleles at a false discovery rate of 0.05. The study listed 164 TCR beta chains as associated with cytomegalovirus. A later genetic analysis associated a missense DCLRE1C variant with V-gene and J-gene trimming of TCR beta chains, and an independent cohort replicated the association. The authors suggested that the approach could potentially be extended to other disease states and immunological phenotypes.

The library came from the immunoSEQ multiplex PCR assay. For the multiplex PCR, a mixture combining 60 forward primers for TCR Vbeta segments and 13 reverse primers for TCR Jbeta segments was used. A multiplex PCR assay on genomic DNA amplified the CDR3 region of rearranged TCR beta genes. The Illumina HiSeq System was used to sequence the amplified TCR beta libraries as 87-base-pair reads. In the original analysis: Across the roughly 600 repertoires, a later analysis counted roughly 77 million unique TCR beta chains, roughly 11 million of which were shared by at least two donors. To remove PCR and sequencing errors, raw reads were error-corrected and collapsed into unique sequences using a nearest-neighbor algorithm that merged closely related sequences. CDR3 sequences were aligned to IMGT reference sequences to assign V, D and J gene segments. For a sequence to be retained, at least a six-nucleotide match to both a V gene segment and a J gene segment was required. Rearrangements were called productive when the CDR3 lacked stop codons and stayed in frame with V and J; all others were non-productive. CDR3 was defined according to IMGT convention as the region running from the second conserved V-encoded cysteine to the conserved J-encoded phenylalanine. The earlier analysis of about 610 of the donors excluded sequences that lacked an unambiguous match to a single V gene segment. In an earlier analysis of approximately 610 of the donors, V segments were called functional above 56.7% productive rearrangements and were called segregating when the between-donor standard deviation exceeded 5%. A statistical classification framework was built to diagnose cytomegalovirus status from the catalog of TCR beta chain sequences. In a later analysis, TCR nucleotide sequences were compared against IMGT/GENE-DB human TR gene sequences so that V and J genes could be assigned. A later analysis assigned CDR3 sequences and most-parsimonious VDJ recombination scenarios with the TCRdist pipeline. A later analysis defined each TCR beta chain by its CDR3 amino acid sequence plus V-gene family, and excluded reads lacking a unique V-gene family. A later analysis removed nearly 600 highly shared, low-generation-probability nucleotide sequences to deal with suspected cross-contamination and a sequencing artifact. For each public chain, a later analysis derived a clonal expansion index from normalized ranks of inferred template counts within each repertoire. In a later analysis, generation probabilities were computed using a VDJ recombination model fitted to out-of-frame rearrangements, and the results were checked against IGoR. A later analysis scored TCR-TCR, TCR-HLA and TCR-CMV co-occurrence with hypergeometric tests, applying a repertoire-size bias correction to TCR pairs. In a later analysis, false discovery rates were estimated by permuting HLA or CMV assignments 20 times. In a later analysis, co-occurring TCRs were grouped using DBSCAN, and TCRdist sequence similarity was added for clustering within HLA-allele-positive subsets. Repertoires with fewer than 30,000 or more than 120,000 public chains were left out of co-occurrence clustering, as were about 5 repertoires with anomalous nucleotide sharing. The clones in this table, taken by TCRdb from immuneACCESS, are in-frame only. Not every clone is retained; where verified, under half of the shortfall comes from an unresolved V gene, and the cause of the rest is unknown. That table supplies the V and J calls and clone size; D and trimming were determined from the DNA. For this sample the table gives about 100,000 clones, of which 9.5% to 13% were detected only once. Of the sample, more than 5% is held by the ten largest clones.

The cohort was made up of under 800 healthy bone marrow donors. Cohort members were all nominally healthy when sampled, although unrecorded immune exposures were likely present. The donor tested CMV seropositive and was one of the 289 seropositive cohort members. Each donor provided a peripheral blood sample, and peripheral blood mononuclear cells were used for TCR beta sequencing. The Qiagen DNeasy Blood Extraction Kit was used to extract genomic DNA from the blood cell samples. About this clone: Its antigen is currently not known. There are no base qualities to consult, and no much larger clone falls within one base.

Trimming takes 2 bases off V and 2 bases off J; junction bases not matched to a gene: 3. Measured from the cysteine to the phenylalanine, the CDR3 is 15 residues long. Of the read, only the CDR3 DNA is kept; its 45 bases are in frame from base 1. Taken from the germline V gene, the CDR1 and CDR2 loops are MGHRA and YSYEKL. The sequenced material came from PBMCs. The rearrangement joined TRBV4-1 to TRBJ2-7; TRBD1 fits 10 bases in the junction. This receptor was identified in a middle-aged man in good health and CMV-seropositive. The DNA sequence is given as TGCGCCAGCAGCCAAACCGGGACAGGGGCCTACGAGCAGTACTTC. It specifies CASSQTGTGAYEQYF.